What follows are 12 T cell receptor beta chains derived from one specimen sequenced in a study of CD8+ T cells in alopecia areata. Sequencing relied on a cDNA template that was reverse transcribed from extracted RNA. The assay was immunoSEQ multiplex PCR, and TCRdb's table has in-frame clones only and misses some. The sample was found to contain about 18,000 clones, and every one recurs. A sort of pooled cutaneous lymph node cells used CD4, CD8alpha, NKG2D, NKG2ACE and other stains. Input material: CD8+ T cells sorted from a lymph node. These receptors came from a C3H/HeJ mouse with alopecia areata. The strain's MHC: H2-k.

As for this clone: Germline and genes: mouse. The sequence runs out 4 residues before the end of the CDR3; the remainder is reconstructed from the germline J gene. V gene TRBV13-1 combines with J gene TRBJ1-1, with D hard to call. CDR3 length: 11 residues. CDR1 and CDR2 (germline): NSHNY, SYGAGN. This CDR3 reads CASSDHKEVFF. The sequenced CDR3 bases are TGTGCCAGCAGTGATCATAAA.

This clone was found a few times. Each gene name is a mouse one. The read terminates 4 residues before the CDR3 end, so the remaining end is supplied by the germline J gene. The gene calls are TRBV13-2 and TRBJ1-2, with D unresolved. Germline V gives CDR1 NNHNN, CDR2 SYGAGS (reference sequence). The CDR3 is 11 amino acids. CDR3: CASGEGSDYTF. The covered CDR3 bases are TGTGCCAGCGGTGAGGGGTCC.

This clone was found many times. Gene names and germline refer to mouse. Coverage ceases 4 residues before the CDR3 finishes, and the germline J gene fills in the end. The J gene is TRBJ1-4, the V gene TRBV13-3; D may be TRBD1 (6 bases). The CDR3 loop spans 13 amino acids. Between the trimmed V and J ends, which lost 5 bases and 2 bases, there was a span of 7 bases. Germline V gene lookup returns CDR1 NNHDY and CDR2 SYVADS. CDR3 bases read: TGTGCCAGCAGGGGGACATCCAACGAA. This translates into CASRGTSNE. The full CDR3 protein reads CASRGTSNERLFF.

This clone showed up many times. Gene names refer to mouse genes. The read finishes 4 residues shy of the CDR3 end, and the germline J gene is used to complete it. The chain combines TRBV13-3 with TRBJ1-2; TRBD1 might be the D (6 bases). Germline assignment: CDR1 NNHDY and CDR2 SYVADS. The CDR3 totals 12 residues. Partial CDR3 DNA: TGTGCCAGCAGTGAACAGGGAGGC. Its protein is CASSEQGG. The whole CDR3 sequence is CASSEQGGDYTF.

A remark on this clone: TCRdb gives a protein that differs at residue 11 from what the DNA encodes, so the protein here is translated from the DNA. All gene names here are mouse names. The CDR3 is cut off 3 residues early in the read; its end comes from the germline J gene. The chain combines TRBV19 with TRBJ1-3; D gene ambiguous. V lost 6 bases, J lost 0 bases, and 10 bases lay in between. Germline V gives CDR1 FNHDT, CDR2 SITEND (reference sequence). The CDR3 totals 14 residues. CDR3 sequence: CASTSTYSGNTLYF. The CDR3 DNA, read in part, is TGTGCCAGCACCTCGACATATTCTGGAAATACG.

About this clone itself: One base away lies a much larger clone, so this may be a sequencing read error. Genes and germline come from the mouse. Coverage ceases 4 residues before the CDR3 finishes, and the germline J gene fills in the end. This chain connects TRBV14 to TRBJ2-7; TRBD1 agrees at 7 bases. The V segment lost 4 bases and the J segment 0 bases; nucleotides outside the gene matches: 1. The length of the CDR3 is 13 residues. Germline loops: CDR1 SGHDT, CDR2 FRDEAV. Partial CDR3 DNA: TGTGCCAGCAGTCGGGACAGCTCCTAT. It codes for CASSRDSSY. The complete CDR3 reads CASSRDSSYEQYF.

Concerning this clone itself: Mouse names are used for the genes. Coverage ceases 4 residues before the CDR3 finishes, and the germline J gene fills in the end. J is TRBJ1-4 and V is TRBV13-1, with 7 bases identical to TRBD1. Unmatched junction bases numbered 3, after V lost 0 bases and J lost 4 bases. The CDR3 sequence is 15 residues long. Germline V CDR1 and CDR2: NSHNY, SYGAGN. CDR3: CASSDAGDSNERLFF. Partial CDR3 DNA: TGTGCCAGCAGTGATGCGGGGGACAGCAACGAA. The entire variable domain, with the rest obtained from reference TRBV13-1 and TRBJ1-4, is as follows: EAAVTQSPRNKVTVTGGNVTLSCRQTNSHNYMYWYRQDTGHGLRLIHYSYGAGNLRIGDVPDGYKATRTTQEDFFLLLELASPSQTSLYFCASSDAGDSNERLFFGHGTKLSVL.

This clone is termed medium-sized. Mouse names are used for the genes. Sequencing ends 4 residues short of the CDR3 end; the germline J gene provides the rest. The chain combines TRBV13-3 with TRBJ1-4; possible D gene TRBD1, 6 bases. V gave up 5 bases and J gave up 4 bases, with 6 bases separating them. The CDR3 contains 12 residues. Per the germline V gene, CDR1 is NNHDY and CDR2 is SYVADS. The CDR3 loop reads CASRDSNERLFF. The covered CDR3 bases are TGTGCCAGCAGGGACAGCAACGAA. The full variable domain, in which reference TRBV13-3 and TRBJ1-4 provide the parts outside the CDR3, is EAAVTQSPRSKVAVTGGKVTLSCHQTNNHDYMYWYRQDTGHGLRLIHYSYVADSTEKGDIPDGYKASRPSQENFSLILELASLSQTAVYFCASRDSNERLFFGHGTKLSVL.

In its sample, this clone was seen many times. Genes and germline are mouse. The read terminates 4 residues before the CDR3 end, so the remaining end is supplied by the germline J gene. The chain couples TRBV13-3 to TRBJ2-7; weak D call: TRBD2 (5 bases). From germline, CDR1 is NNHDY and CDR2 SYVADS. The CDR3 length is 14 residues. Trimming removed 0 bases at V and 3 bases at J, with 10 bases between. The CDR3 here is CASSDAVWVYEQYF. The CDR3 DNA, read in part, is TGTGCCAGCAGTGATGCCGTCTGGGTCTAT.

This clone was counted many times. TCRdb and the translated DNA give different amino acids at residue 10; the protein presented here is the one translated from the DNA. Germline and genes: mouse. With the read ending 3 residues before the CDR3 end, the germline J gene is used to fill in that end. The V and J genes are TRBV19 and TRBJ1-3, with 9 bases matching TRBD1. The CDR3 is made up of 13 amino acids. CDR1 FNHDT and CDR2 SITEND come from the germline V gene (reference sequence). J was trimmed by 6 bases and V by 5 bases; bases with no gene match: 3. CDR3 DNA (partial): TGTGCCAGCAGGACAGGGGGAGAAAATACG. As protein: CASRTGGENT. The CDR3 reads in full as CASRTGGENTLYF. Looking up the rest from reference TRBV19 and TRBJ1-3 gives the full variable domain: GGIITQTPKFLIGQEGQKLTLKCQQNFNHDTMYWYRQDSGKGLRLIYYSITENDLQKGDLSEGYDASREKKSSFSLTVTSAQKNEMAVFLCASRTGGENTLYFGEGSRLIVV.

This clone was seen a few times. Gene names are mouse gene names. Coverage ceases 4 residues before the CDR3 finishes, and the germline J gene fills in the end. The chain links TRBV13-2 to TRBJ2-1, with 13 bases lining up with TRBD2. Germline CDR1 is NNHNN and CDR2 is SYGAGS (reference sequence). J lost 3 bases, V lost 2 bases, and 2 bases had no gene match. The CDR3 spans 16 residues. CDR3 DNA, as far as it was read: TGTGCCAGCGGTGAGGGACTGGGGGGGATCTATGCT. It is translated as CASGEGLGGIYA. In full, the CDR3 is CASGEGLGGIYAEQFF.

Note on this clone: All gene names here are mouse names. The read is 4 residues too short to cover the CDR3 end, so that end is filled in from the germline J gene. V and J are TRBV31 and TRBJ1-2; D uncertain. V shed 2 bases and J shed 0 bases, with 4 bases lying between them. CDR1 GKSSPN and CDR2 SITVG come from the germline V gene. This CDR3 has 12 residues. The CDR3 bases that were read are TGTGCCTGGAGTACTGCAAACTCC. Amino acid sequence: CAWSTANS. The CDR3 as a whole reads CAWSTANSDYTF.